A selection of T cell receptor beta chains follows, all from one sample in a study of blood T cell repertoires in COVID-19. Sequencing was performed with immunoSEQ multiplex PCR; in TCRdb, only in-frame clones are kept and a portion is missing. The data hold under 150,000 clones, with more than 75% observed a single time. The specimen was peripheral blood. Receptor source: a woman in her 40s with acute or convalescent COVID-19. CDR3s include the opening cysteine and the closing phenylalanine or tryptophan. D genes are given only for firm matches. Rows may omit the clone size; those that give it use once, few, many or a size class.

cdr3_nt cdr3_aa cdr3_length clone_size d_call j_call v_call
TGTGCCAGCAGTGCCCAGGGGGGTTTGGAGACCCAGTACTTC CASSAQGGLETQYF 14 NA NA TRBJ2-5 TRBV25-1
TGTGCCAGCAGCCCGGGACACGTGAACACCGGGGAGCTGTTTTTT CASSPGHVNTGELFF 15 NA NA TRBJ2-2 TRBV7-3
TGTGCCAGTAGTAGAGCAAAAGGGGGCGGGAGCAATCAGCCCCAGCATTTT CASSRAKGGGSNQPQHF 17 NA TRBD1 TRBJ1-5 TRBV19
TGTGCCAGCAGTGACCCGGTTAGCGGGGGGGCCCGACGGTTGGACGAGCAGTACTTC CASSDPVSGGARRLDEQYF 19 NA TRBD2 TRBJ2-7 TRBV2
TGTGCCATCAGTGAGTTGGCCAGGGGGCTTGCCGGGGAGCTGTTTTTT CAISELARGLAGELFF 16 once TRBD1 TRBJ2-2 TRBV10-3
TGTGCCAGCAGCTTTGGGGGCGTGAACACTGAAGCTTTCTTT CASSFGGVNTEAFF 14 NA NA TRBJ1-1 TRBV7-2
TGTGCCAGCAGTTTAGGCGGGGGGGCGACCAATGAGCAGTTCTTC CASSLGGGATNEQFF 15 NA TRBD2 TRBJ2-1 TRBV27
TGTGCCAGCTCTCCAAGAGGGAGCGGGGCGGAGACCCAGTACTTC CASSPRGSGAETQYF 15 NA TRBD2 TRBJ2-5 TRBV18
TGTGCCAGCAGCTTCATAGCGGGGGGGAACAATGAGCAGTTCTTC CASSFIAGGNNEQFF 15 NA TRBD2 TRBJ2-1 TRBV9
TGTGCCAGCAGACTACAGATACTAGGCAATCAGCCCCAGCATTTT CASRLQILGNQPQHF 15 NA NA TRBJ1-5 TRBV28
TGCGCCAGCAGCCCAGGACCTTCAGGGGAGACCACTGAAGCTTTCTTT CASSPGPSGETTEAFF 16 NA NA TRBJ1-1 TRBV5-1
TGTGCCAGCAGCTTAGACGGGGGAGGTAAACTGTTTTTT CASSLDGGGKLFF 13 NA NA TRBJ1-4 TRBV11-2
TGCGCCAGCAGCAGGAGAGTGGGCACTGAAGCTTTCTTT CASSRRVGTEAFF 13 many NA TRBJ1-1 TRBV5-1
TGTGCCAGCAGCTTGCACGGGGGGCAGGGCTATGGCTACACCTTC CASSLHGGQGYGYTF 15 NA NA TRBJ1-2 TRBV7-2
TGTGCCAGCAGCTTGGAACAGCCTACAGATACGCAGTATTTT CASSLEQPTDTQYF 14 NA NA TRBJ2-3 TRBV5-5
TGTGCCAGCAGATTAGACTTTACGGGGGGCTACACCTTC CASRLDFTGGYTF 13 NA NA TRBJ1-2 TRBV2
TGTGCCAGCAGTTACGACATGGGGGGACGAGGCTACACCTTC CASSYDMGGRGYTF 14 once NA TRBJ1-2 TRBV6-2/TRBV6-3
TGTGCCAGCTCATCCGAGCGGGGGGACACCGGGGAGCTGTTTTTT CASSSERGDTGELFF 15 NA TRBD2 TRBJ2-2 TRBV18
TGTGCCAGCAGCCTTGGGACTAGCGGGGGGGTGCAGTTCTTC CASSLGTSGGVQFF 14 once TRBD2 TRBJ2-1 TRBV7-2
TGTGCCAGCAGCTCCTGGACTAGCGGGAGCTCCTACAATGAGCAGTTCTTC CASSSWTSGSSYNEQFF 17 once TRBD2 TRBJ2-1 TRBV11-2
TGTGCCAGCAGTTTATCCCGCGGGACAGGGTACGAGCAGTACTTC CASSLSRGTGYEQYF 15 NA TRBD1 TRBJ2-7 TRBV27
TGTGCCACCAGCAGGGACACCTCGGGGGGGTTGAACACTGAAGCTTTCTTT CATSRDTSGGLNTEAFF 17 NA NA TRBJ1-1 TRBV15
TGTGCCAGCAGTTACTCGGAGGGTCTAAACACCATATATTTT CASSYSEGLNTIYF 14 NA NA TRBJ1-3 TRBV6-5
TGCAGTGCTAGTTCCGCTATCACTGAAGCTTTCTTT CSASSAITEAFF 12 NA NA TRBJ1-1 TRBV20-1
TGTGCCAGCAGCTTGGGGGTAGGGACAGCCTCCTACGAGCAGTACTTC CASSLGVGTASYEQYF 16 NA TRBD1 TRBJ2-7 TRBV5-4
TGTGCCAGCAGCTTAGTCATGTCAGACTATGGCTACACCTTC CASSLVMSDYGYTF 14 NA NA TRBJ1-2 TRBV11-2
TGTGCCAGCAGTACCTTACAGGCCTCCCAAGGTGGAAACACCATATATTTT CASSTLQASQGGNTIYF 17 NA NA TRBJ1-3 TRBV27
TGTGCCAGCAGAAGGGGGGTAGCGGGAGGAGAGACCCAGTACTTC CASRRGVAGGETQYF 15 NA TRBD2 TRBJ2-5 TRBV11-2
TGCGCCAGCAGCCAAGAGCCGCCGACAGGGTTCTATGAAAAACTGTTTTTT CASSQEPPTGFYEKLFF 17 many TRBD1 TRBJ1-4 TRBV4-1
TGTGCCAGCAGAGCCGGGACAGGGAGGGTTCAGCCCCAGCATTTT CASRAGTGRVQPQHF 15 NA TRBD1 TRBJ1-5 TRBV2
TGTGCCAGTAGTATAGGAGTATTCCCTACGGGGATTGCAACTAATGAAAAACTGTTTTTT CASSIGVFPTGIATNEKLFF 20 NA NA TRBJ1-4 TRBV19
TGCGCCAGCAGCTCCTACACTGAAGCTTTCTTT CASSSYTEAFF 11 NA NA TRBJ1-1 TRBV5-1
TGCAGCGTTGAAAATTTCGGGGTAGATGGCTACACCTTC CSVENFGVDGYTF 13 NA NA TRBJ1-2 TRBV29-1
TGCGCCAGCAGCCAGGGAGGAGACTATGGCTACACCTTC CASSQGGDYGYTF 13 NA NA TRBJ1-2 TRBV4-3
TGTGCCAGCAGCGAATCTGACCTAGGTTTAGGGACCCAGTACTTC CASSESDLGLGTQYF 15 NA NA TRBJ2-5 TRBV9
TGTGCCAGCAGTCTGGGCCTTCGCGAAGCTTTCTTT CASSLGLREAFF 12 few NA TRBJ1-1 TRBV5-6
TGTGCCAGCAGCTTAGACGGACAGTCCCAAGCTTTCTTT CASSLDGQSQAFF 13 NA NA TRBJ1-1 TRBV7-8
TGTGCCAGCAGCTTCCCAGACAGGCTTAATTCACCCCTCCACTTT CASSFPDRLNSPLHF 15 NA NA TRBJ1-6 TRBV7-2
TGTGCCAGCAGCTTAGGTGTACATAACACTGAAGCTTTCTTT CASSLGVHNTEAFF 14 NA NA TRBJ1-1 TRBV7-2
TGTGCCAGCAGCTGGGGACTAGCGGGAGTTGAGCAGTTCTTC CASSWGLAGVEQFF 14 NA TRBD2 TRBJ2-1 TRBV5-6
TGCGCCAGCAGGACGGGACAGGGGGACGGGCTCCATCAGCCCCAGCATTTT CASRTGQGDGLHQPQHF 17 NA TRBD1 TRBJ1-5 TRBV10-1
TGTGCCAGCAGCTTAGAGGGGCGTAGTGGGCAGTATTTT CASSLEGRSGQYF 13 NA NA TRBJ2-3 TRBV11-3
TGCAGTGCTAGGTTGGAGAATGGCTACACCTTC CSARLENGYTF 11 NA NA TRBJ1-2 TRBV20-1
TGTGCCAGCAGCTTAGAAAAGGGGAACAGGGCGAATGTCGAGCAGTACTTC CASSLEKGNRANVEQYF 17 NA NA TRBJ2-7 TRBV7-9
TGTGCCAGCAGTTACTCGGACCACAGGGCCCGGGGTCGCTATGGCTACACCTTC CASSYSDHRARGRYGYTF 18 NA NA TRBJ1-2 TRBV6-2/TRBV6-3
TGTGCCAGCAGCGTAGACAGAAACTATGGCTACACCTTC CASSVDRNYGYTF 13 once NA TRBJ1-2 TRBV9
TGTGCCAGCAGCGTAGAACCGGGGACAGGGGGTCCCTCTAACTATGGCTACACCTTC CASSVEPGTGGPSNYGYTF 19 NA TRBD1 TRBJ1-2 TRBV9
TGTGCCAGCAGTTACTCGGGACTAGCGGATTACGAGCAGTACTTC CASSYSGLADYEQYF 15 NA TRBD2 TRBJ2-7 TRBV6-2/TRBV6-3
TGTGCCACCTCCGGGACAGGGGGATATACCGGGGAGCTGTTTTTT CATSGTGGYTGELFF 15 NA TRBD1 TRBJ2-2 TRBV24-1
TGTGCCAGCAGCCACTGGCAGGGTATGGGCACTGAAGCTTTCTTT CASSHWQGMGTEAFF 15 NA NA TRBJ1-1 TRBV14
TGTGCCAGCAGTTTATACTTCCAATCGTACTTC CASSLYFQSYF 11 few NA TRBJ2-5 TRBV12-3/TRBV12-4
TGTGCCAGCAGCTCCGGGACAGGGGGAGACACTGAAGCTTTCTTT CASSSGTGGDTEAFF 15 once TRBD1 TRBJ1-1 TRBV11-3
TGTGCCAGCAATGGGGGCCACTCCTACGAGCAGTACTTC CASNGGHSYEQYF 13 NA NA TRBJ2-7 TRBV2
TGCGCCAGCAGCTTGGGACTAGCGGGACACTCTTTCACAGATACGCAGTATTTT CASSLGLAGHSFTDTQYF 18 NA TRBD2 TRBJ2-3 TRBV5-1
TGTGCCAGCAGCTTAGTACGGAGCGAGCAGTACTTC CASSLVRSEQYF 12 NA NA TRBJ2-7 TRBV13
TGTGCCAGCAGCCAGGCGGCTAGCGGGGAAGATACGCAGTATTTT CASSQAASGEDTQYF 15 NA TRBD2 TRBJ2-3 TRBV6-4
TGTGCCAGCAGCAAAGACGTCAGCGGGAGGGGATGGGGCCAAGAGACCCAGTACTTC CASSKDVSGRGWGQETQYF 19 NA NA TRBJ2-5 TRBV21-1
TGTGCCAGCAGTTTATACCCATCTGACAGGGAAGGGGCCAATGAGCAGTTCTTC CASSLYPSDREGANEQFF 18 NA TRBD1 TRBJ2-1 TRBV27
TGTGCCAGCAGTGAAGAGGCAGGTCCACAGAACACTGAAGCTTTCTTT CASSEEAGPQNTEAFF 16 NA NA TRBJ1-1 TRBV6-1